The 26 T cell receptor beta chains reported below all come from one sample, sequenced in a study of CXCR3-negative and CXCR3-positive naive CD8 T cells. Study outcomes and limitations: Against CXCR3-negative naive cells, CXCR3-positive naive cells showed more hydrophobic TRB CDR3s.

Preparation of TRB cDNA libraries relied on 5' RACE carrying UMI labels. TCRdb reprocessed the 5' RACE reads, keeping one entry per CDR3 protein, no DNA. The data include 80,000 to 100,000 distinct CDR3 sequences; the top ten clones carry 0.82%. These receptors lack a known antigen. Specimen: naive CXCR3+ CD8+ T cells from blood. Subset indicated: CD45RO-CCR7+CD27+CD95- naive CD8+ T cells expressing CXCR3 (TNR3+). The origin of the receptors is a human donor in good health. Some clones in this sample may be carry-over from other donors' samples.

J is TRBJ2-2 and V is TRBV11-1; TCRdb reports TRBD1, a call that lacks DNA to check it against. Germline CDR1 is SGHAT and CDR2 is FQDESV (reference sequence). This CDR3 spans 14 amino acids. This CDR3 reads CASSSRGRGGELFF.

This chain links TRBV28 with TRBJ1-1; absent DNA, TCRdb's TRBD1 call cannot be checked. Germline CDR1 MDHEN, CDR2 SYDVKM. The CDR3 extends over 16 amino acids. The CDR3 sequence is CASSNPRQLMNTEAFF.

V and J are TRBV20-1 and TRBJ2-1; TCRdb reports TRBD2, a call that lacks DNA to check it against. This CDR3 has 15 amino acids. Germline V gives CDR1 DFQATT, CDR2 SNEGSKA (reference sequence). The chain's CDR3 is CSANSGTSAYNEQFF.

The V call is TRBV6-1, the J call TRBJ2-1; the D call from TCRdb, TRBD1, cannot be confirmed without DNA. The germline V gene has CDR1 MNHNS and CDR2 SASEGT. The CDR3 consists of 14 residues. The chain's CDR3 is CASSSDPPHNEQFF.

CDR3 loop: CASSVEGNTGSCFF. The chain couples TRBV9 to TRBJ2-2. The germline V gene encodes CDR1 SGDLS and CDR2 YYNGEE. This CDR3 region has 14 residues.

This rearrangement joins TRBV7-2 to TRBJ1-2; TCRdb proposes TRBD1, but this gene call is untestable without DNA. From germline, CDR1 is SGHTA and CDR2 FQGNSA. The CDR3 sequence is 14 residues long. CDR3 region: CASSSRTGHYGYTF.

The chain combines TRBV7-6 with TRBJ2-7; no DNA is available, so the TRBD2 call from TCRdb remains unchecked. The CDR3 length is 14 residues. The germline CDR1 and CDR2 sequences are SGHVS and FNYEAQ. CDR3 amino acids: CASSLVGGPDEQYF.

The chain has TRBV20-1 and TRBJ2-7; no DNA is available, so the TRBD1 call from TCRdb remains unchecked. The germline gives CDR1 DFQATT, CDR2 SNEGSKA (reference sequence). The CDR3 runs to 13 residues. This CDR3 reads CSAKLHQGVEQYF.

The chain has TRBV15 and TRBJ2-5; TCRdb's D call, TRBD2, is unchecked because there is no DNA. CDR3 length: 17 residues. Germline CDR1 and CDR2: LNHNV and YYDKDF (reference sequence). CDR3 protein: CATSRDPQGLYQETQYF.

The chain recombines TRBV6-5 with TRBJ1-1; TCRdb names TRBD1, which stays unverified in the absence of DNA. The germline gives CDR1 MNHEY, CDR2 SVGAGI. The CDR3 is 15 amino acids. CDR3 region: CASSYDLQGKAEAFF.

The chain couples TRBV3-1 to TRBJ2-2; TCRdb designates TRBD2, a call that cannot be tested without DNA. Germline V gene sequence: CDR1 LGHDT, CDR2 YNNKEL (reference sequence). The CDR3 length is 18 residues. This CDR3 reads CATRSLAGDPINTGELFF.

This chain joins TRBV20-1 and TRBJ2-3; TCRdb outputs TRBD1, but without DNA this stays unchecked. Germline-derived CDR1 and CDR2 are DFQATT and SNEGSKA (reference sequence). The CDR3 has 14 amino acids. CDR3 residues: CSATRTGLGATQYF.

The J gene is TRBJ1-2, the V gene TRBV12-3 or TRBV12-4; TCRdb selects TRBD1, and the lack of DNA leaves this call unchecked. The CDR3 runs 17 residues. The CDR3 protein is CASSFVVPGLANYGYTF.

The chain has TRBV7-9 and TRBJ1-5; TCRdb reports TRBD1, a call that lacks DNA to check it against. The CDR3 is 14 amino acids. Germline CDR1 is SEHNR and CDR2 is FQNEAQ (reference sequence). The CDR3 protein is CASSSGDGAQPQRF.

This sequence joins TRBV3-1 and TRBJ2-1; TCRdb gives TRBD2 as the D gene, but with no DNA this cannot be confirmed. CDR1 is LGHDT and CDR2 is YNNKEL in the germline V gene (reference sequence). This CDR3 comprises 15 residues. The CDR3 here is CASSPPRLGYNEQFF.

V usage is TRBV6-6 and J usage is TRBJ2-7; TCRdb lists TRBD2, though no DNA is available to test this call. The CDR3 runs 14 residues. Germline CDR1 and CDR2: MNHNY and SVGAGI (reference sequence). CDR3 protein: CASSPQGPFYEQYF.

The V and J genes are TRBV28 and TRBJ2-1. This CDR3 has 14 residues. CDR1 MDHEN and CDR2 SYDVKM come from the germline V gene. The CDR3 is CASSLGRIYNEQFF.

The chain has TRBV23-1 and TRBJ1-2; the TRBD1 assignment by TCRdb is unverifiable without DNA. TRBV23-1 falls under the ORF class, with uncertain function. The CDR3 spans 17 residues. The chain's CDR3 is CASSQSKARSGGYGYTF.

The gene calls are TRBV13 and TRBJ2-7. Germline V gene data show CDR1 as PRHDT and CDR2 as FYEKMQ (reference sequence). The CDR3 runs 13 residues. The CDR3 sequence is CASSLQDSYEQYF.

The chain combines TRBV29-1 with TRBJ2-7; the TCRdb D gene call, TRBD1, has no DNA to confirm it. The CDR3 extends over 15 amino acids. The germline V gene encodes CDR1 SQVTM and CDR2 ANQGSEA. This CDR3 reads CSVGSGTGGPNEQYF.

The chain couples TRBV20-1 to TRBJ2-7; TCRdb's D gene call, TRBD1, goes unchecked for lack of DNA. This CDR3 region has 13 residues. Germline V gene sequence: CDR1 DFQATT, CDR2 SNEGSKA (reference sequence). This CDR3 reads CSARLGGTYEQYF.

This chain uses TRBV29-1 with TRBJ2-1. The germline V gene has CDR1 SQVTM and CDR2 ANQGSEA. The CDR3 has 13 residues. The CDR3 is CSVVASPTREQFF.

The rearrangement links TRBV3-1 to TRBJ1-6. CDR1 is LGHDT and CDR2 is YNNKEL in the germline V gene (reference sequence). The CDR3 runs 17 residues. CDR3 residues: CASSQDLRLEFLSPLHF.

The genes are TRBV6-1 and TRBJ2-1. Germline V lookup: CDR1 MNHNS, CDR2 SASEGT. The CDR3 has 14 residues. The CDR3 here is CASSERTEYNEQFF.

The rearrangement links TRBV5-1 to TRBJ2-5; there is no DNA to check the TCRdb D call of TRBD2. Germline V CDR1 and CDR2: SGHRS, YFSETQ. This CDR3 region has 11 residues. The CDR3 sequence is CASSTGTERYF.

V and J are TRBV4-1 and TRBJ1-5; TCRdb's D call, TRBD1, is unchecked because there is no DNA. This CDR3 contains 16 residues. The germline V gene has CDR1 MGHRA and CDR2 YSYEKL. The CDR3 loop reads CASSHIDRGLNQPQHF.